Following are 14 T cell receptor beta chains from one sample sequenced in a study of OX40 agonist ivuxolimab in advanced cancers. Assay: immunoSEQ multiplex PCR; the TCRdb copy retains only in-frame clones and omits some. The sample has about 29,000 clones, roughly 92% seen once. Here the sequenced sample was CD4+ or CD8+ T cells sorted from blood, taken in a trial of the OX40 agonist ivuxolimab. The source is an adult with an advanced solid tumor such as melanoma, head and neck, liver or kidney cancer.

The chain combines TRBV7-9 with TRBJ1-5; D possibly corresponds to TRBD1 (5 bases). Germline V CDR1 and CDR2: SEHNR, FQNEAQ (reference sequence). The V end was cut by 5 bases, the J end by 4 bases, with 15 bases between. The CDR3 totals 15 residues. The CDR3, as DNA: TGTGCCAGCAGCGGGGGGGACCAGGGAAATCAGCCCCAGCATTTT. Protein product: CASSGGDQGNQPQHF.

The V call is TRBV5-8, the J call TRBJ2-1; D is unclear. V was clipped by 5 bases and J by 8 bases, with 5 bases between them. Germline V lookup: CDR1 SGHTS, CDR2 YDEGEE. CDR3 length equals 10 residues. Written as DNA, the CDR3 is TGTGCCAGCAGGATCGATGAGCAGTTCTTC. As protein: CASRIDEQFF.

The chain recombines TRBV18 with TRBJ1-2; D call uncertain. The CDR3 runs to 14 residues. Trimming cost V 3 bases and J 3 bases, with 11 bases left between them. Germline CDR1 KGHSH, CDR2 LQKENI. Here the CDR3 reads CASSPGGGDYGYTF. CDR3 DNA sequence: TGTGCCAGCTCACCGGGCGGTGGGGACTATGGCTACACCTTC.

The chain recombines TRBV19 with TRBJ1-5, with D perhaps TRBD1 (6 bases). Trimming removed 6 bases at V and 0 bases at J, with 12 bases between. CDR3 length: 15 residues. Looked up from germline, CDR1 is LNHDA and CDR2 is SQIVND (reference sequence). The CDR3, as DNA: TGTGCCAGTAGCAAGGGACACTATAGCAATCAGCCCCAGCATTTT. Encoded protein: CASSKGHYSNQPQHF.

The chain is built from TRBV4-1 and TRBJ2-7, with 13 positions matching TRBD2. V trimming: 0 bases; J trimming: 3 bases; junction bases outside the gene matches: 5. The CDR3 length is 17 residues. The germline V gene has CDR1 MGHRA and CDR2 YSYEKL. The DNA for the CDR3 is TGCGCCAGCAGCCAAGAGACCGGGACTAGCGGGGTCTACGAGCAGTACTTC. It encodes CASSQETGTSGVYEQYF.

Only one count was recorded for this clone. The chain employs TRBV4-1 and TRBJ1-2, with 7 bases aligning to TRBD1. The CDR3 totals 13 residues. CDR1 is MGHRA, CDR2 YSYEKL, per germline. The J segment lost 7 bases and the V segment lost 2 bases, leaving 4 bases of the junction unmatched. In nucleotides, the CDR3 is TGCGCCAGCAGCCAAACAGGGGAGGTTGGCTACACCTTC. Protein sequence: CASSQTGEVGYTF.

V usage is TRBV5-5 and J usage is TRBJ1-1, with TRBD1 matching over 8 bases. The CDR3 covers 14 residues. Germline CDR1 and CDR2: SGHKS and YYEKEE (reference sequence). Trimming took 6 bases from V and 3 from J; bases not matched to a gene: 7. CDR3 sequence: CASISGGWDTEAFF. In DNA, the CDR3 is TGTGCCAGCATCTCAGGGGGCTGGGACACTGAAGCTTTCTTT.

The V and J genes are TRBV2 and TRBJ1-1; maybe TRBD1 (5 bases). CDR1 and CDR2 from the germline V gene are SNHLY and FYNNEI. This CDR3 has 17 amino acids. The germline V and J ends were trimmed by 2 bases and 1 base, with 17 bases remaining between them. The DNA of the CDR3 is TGTGCCAGCAGTGAAAACCACTTGCGGGGGTCGAACACTGAAGCTTTCTTT. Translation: CASSENHLRGSNTEAFF.

The CDR3 loop reads CASSELVNQPQHF. The CDR3 bases are TGTGCCAGCAGTGAATTGGTTAATCAGCCCCAGCATTTT. V usage is TRBV6-1 and J usage is TRBJ1-5, with D hard to call. Germline loops: CDR1 MNHNS, CDR2 SASEGT. V lost 2 bases and J 4 bases, leaving 6 bases between the germline ends. The CDR3 is made up of 13 amino acids.

Written as DNA, the CDR3 is TGTGCCAGTAGTATAGTTATCGGGAACGCGAACACCGGGGAGCTGTTTTTT. Translating it yields CASSIVIGNANTGELFF. This rearrangement joins TRBV19 to TRBJ2-2; D possibly corresponds to TRBD2 (5 bases). The length of the CDR3 is 17 residues. Per germline, CDR1 LNHDA and CDR2 SQIVND (reference sequence). Trimming took off 1 base at V and 0 bases at J, with 12 bases between the two ends. Drawing the rest from reference TRBV19 and TRBJ2-2, the complete variable domain is DGGITQSPKYLFRKEGQNVTLSCEQNLNHDAMYWYRQDPGQGLRLIYYSQIVNDFQKGDIAEGYSVSREKKESFPLTVTSAQKNPTAFYLCASSIVIGNANTGELFFGEGSRLTVL.

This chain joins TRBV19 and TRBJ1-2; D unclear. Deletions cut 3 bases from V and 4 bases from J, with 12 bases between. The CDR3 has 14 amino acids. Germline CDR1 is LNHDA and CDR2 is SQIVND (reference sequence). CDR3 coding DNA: TGTGCCAGTAGTATCAGGACGGAAGTCTATGGCTACACCTTC. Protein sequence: CASSIRTEVYGYTF.

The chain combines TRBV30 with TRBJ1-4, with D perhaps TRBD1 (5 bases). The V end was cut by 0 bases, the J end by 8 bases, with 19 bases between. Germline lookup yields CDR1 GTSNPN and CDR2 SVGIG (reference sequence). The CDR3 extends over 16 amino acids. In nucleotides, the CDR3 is TGTGCCTGGAGTGTACTCGAGGGACGGCTTTTCGAAAAACTGTTTTTT. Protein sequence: CAWSVLEGRLFEKLFF.

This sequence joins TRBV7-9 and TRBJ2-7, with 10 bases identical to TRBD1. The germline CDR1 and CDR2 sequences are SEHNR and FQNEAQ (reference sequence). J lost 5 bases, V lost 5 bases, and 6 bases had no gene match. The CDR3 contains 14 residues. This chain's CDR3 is CASSLTGGEDEQYF. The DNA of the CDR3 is TGTGCCAGCAGCCTGACAGGGGGCGAAGACGAGCAGTACTTC.

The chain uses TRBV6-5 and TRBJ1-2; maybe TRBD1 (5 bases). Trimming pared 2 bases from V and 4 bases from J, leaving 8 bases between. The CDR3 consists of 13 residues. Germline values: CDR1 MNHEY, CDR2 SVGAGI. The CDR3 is CASSYGTVYGYTF. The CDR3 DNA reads TGTGCCAGCAGTTACGGGACGGTCTATGGCTACACCTTC.